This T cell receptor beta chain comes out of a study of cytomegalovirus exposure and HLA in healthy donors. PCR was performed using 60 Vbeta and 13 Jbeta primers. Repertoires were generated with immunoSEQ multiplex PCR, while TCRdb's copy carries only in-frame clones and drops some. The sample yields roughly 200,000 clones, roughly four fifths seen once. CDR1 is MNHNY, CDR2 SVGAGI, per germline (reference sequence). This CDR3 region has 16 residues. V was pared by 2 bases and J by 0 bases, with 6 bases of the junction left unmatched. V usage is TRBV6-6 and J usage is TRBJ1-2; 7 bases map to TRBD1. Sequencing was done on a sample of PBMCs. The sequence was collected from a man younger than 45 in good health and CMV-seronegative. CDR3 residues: CASSYPRGTANYGYTF. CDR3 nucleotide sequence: TGTGCCAGCAGTTACCCCCGCGGGACAGCTAACTATGGCTACACCTTC.